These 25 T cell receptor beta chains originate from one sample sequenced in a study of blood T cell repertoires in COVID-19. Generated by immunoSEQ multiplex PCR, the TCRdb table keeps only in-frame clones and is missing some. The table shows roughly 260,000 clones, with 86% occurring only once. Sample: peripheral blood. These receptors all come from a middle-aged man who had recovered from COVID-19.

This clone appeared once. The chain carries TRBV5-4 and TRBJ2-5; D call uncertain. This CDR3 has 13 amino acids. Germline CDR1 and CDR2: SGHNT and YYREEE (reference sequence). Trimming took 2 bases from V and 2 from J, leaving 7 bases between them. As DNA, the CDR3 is TGTGCCAGCAGCTTTTCAGTTCAAGAGACCCAGTACTTC. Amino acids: CASSFSVQETQYF. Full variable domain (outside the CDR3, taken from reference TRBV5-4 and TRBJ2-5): ETGVTQSPTHLIKTRGQQVTLRCSSQSGHNTVSWYQQALGQGPQFIFQYYREEENGRGNFPPRFSGLQFPNYSSELNVNALELDDSALYLCASSFSVQETQYFGPGTRLLVL.

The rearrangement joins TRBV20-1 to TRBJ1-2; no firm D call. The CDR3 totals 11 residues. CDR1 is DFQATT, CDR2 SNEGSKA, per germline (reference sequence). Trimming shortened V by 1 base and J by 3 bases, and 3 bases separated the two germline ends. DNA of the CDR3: TGCAGTGCTAGAGGAGACTATGGCTACACCTTC. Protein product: CSARGDYGYTF.

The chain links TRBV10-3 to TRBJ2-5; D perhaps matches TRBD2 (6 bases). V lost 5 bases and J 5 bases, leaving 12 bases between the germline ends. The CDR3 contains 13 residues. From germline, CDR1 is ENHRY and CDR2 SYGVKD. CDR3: CAISRDLWETQYF. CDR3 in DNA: TGTGCCATCAGTCGGGACTTATGGGAGACCCAGTACTTC.

The DNA of the CDR3 is TGTGCCAGCAGCGGACCTAGCGGGGGGGCCTCAGATACGCAGTATTTT. This encodes CASSGPSGGASDTQYF. The chain has TRBV7-2 and TRBJ2-3, with 12 positions matching TRBD2. After removal of 5 bases from V and 4 bases from J, the junction contained 7 bases not matched to a gene. The CDR3 extends over 16 amino acids. Germline assignment: CDR1 SGHTA and CDR2 FQGNSA.

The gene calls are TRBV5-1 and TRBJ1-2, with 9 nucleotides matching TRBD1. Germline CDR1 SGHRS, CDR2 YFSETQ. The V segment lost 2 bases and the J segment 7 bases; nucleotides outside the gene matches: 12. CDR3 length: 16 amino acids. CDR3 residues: CASSLLPRDRVAGYTF. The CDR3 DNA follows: TGCGCCAGCAGCTTACTGCCTCGGGACAGGGTGGCTGGCTACACCTTC.

CDR3 region: CASSPRGMTDTQYF. The CDR3 bases are TGTGCCAGCAGCCCCAGGGGGATGACAGATACGCAGTATTTT. J is TRBJ2-3 and V is TRBV13; 7 positions match TRBD1. The V gene's germline CDR1 is PRHDT and CDR2 FYEKMQ (reference sequence). The CDR3 loop spans 14 amino acids. The junction had 5 bases not matched to a gene; V was cut back by 5 bases and J by 3 bases.

CDR3 protein: CAWSVPGFNYGYTF. The CDR3 DNA is TGTGCCTGGAGTGTACCAGGGTTTAACTATGGCTACACCTTC. This chain joins TRBV30 and TRBJ1-2, with D perhaps matching TRBD1 (5 bases). Germline V gene data show CDR1 as GTSNPN and CDR2 as SVGIG (reference sequence). The germline V and J ends were trimmed by 0 bases and 1 base, with 9 bases remaining between them. This CDR3 region has 14 residues.

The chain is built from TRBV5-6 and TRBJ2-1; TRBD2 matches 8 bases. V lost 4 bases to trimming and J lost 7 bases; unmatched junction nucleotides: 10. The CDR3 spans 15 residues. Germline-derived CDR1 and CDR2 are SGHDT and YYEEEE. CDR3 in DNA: TGTGCCAGCAGCACGCGGGGGGAGGCTGGGAATGAGCAGTTCTTC. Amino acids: CASSTRGEAGNEQFF.

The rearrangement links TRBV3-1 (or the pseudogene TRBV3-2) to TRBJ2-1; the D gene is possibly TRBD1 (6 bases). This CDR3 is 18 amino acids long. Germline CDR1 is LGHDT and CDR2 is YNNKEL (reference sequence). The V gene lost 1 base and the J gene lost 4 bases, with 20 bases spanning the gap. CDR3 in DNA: TGTGCCAGCAGCCAAGCCCGCCCAGGGGCCCGGAGGTACAATGAGCAGTTCTTC. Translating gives CASSQARPGARRYNEQFF.

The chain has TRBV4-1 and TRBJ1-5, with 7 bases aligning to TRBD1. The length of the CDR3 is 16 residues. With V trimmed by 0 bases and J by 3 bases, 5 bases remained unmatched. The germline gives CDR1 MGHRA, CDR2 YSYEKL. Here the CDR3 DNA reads TGCGCCAGCAGCCAAGATAGGGGGCGAGACAATCAGCCCCAGCATTTT. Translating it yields CASSQDRGRDNQPQHF.

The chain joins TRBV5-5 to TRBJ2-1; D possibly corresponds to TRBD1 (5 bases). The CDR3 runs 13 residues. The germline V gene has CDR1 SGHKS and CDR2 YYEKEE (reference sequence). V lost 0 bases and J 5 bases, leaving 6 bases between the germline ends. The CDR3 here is CASSLAGNNEQFF. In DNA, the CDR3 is TGTGCCAGCAGCTTGGCAGGGAACAATGAGCAGTTCTTC.

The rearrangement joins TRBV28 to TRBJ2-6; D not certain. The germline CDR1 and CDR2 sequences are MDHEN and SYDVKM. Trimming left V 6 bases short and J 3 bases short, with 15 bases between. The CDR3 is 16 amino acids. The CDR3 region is CASRTPAIGGANVLTF. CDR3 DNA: TGTGCCAGCAGAACTCCTGCCATTGGTGGGGCCAACGTCCTGACTTTC.

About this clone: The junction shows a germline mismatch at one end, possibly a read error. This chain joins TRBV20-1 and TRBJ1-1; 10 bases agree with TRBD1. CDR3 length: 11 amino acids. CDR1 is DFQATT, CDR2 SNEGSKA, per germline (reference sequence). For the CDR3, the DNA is TGCAGTGCTCGGACCGGGACAGGGGTCCTCTTT. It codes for CSARTGTGVLF.

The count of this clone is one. The CDR3 reads CASSEIGQLVNSPLHF. The CDR3 DNA is TGTGCCAGCAGTGAAATTGGACAGCTTGTTAATTCACCCCTCCACTTT. The chain recombines TRBV6-1 with TRBJ1-6, with D perhaps matching TRBD1 (6 bases). The CDR3 is 16 amino acids. V was pared by 2 bases and J by 6 bases, with 14 bases between. From germline, CDR1 is MNHNS and CDR2 SASEGT.

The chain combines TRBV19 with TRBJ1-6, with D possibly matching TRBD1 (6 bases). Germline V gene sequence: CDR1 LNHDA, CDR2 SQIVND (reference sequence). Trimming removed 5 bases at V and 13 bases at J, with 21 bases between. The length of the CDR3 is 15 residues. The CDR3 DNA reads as TGTGCCAGTAGTGTCTCGACAGGAGGAGACGTCCCCCTCCACTTT. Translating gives CASSVSTGGDVPLHF.

In DNA, the CDR3 is TGTGCCAGCAGCTTAGACGGGCGGGCTAGCGGGTCAGAGACCCAGTACTTC. Translation gives CASSLDGRASGSETQYF. The V and J genes are TRBV7-6 and TRBJ2-5; TRBD2 aligns across 8 bases. The CDR3 sequence is 17 residues long. CDR1 SGHVS and CDR2 FNYEAQ come from the germline V gene. J was trimmed by 4 bases and V by 1 base; bases with no gene match: 11.

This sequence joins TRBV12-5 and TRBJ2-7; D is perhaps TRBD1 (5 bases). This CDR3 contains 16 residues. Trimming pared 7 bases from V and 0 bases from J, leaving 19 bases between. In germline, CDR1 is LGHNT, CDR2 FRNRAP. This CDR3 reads CASANPTRVGSYEQYF. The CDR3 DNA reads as TGTGCTAGTGCCAACCCAACCAGGGTCGGCTCCTACGAGCAGTACTTC.

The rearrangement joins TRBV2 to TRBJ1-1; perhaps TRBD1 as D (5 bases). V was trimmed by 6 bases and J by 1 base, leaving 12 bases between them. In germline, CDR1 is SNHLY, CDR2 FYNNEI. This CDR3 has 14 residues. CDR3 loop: CASRLLGENTEAFF. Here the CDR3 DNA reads TGTGCCAGCAGACTTTTAGGGGAGAACACTGAAGCTTTCTTT.

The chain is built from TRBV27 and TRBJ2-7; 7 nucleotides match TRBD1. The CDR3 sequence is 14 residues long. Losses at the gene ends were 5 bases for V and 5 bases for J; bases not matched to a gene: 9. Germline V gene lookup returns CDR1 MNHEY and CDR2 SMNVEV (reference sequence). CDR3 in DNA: TGTGCCAGCAGTCCAGGGGGTATTATCAACGAGCAGTACTTC. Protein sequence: CASSPGGIINEQYF.

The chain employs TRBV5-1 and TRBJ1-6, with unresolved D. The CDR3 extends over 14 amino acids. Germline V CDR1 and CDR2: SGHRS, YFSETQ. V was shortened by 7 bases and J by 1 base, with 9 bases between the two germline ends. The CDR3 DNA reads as TGCGCCAGCCACGACTCTTCCTATAATTCACCCCTCCACTTT. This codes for CASHDSSYNSPLHF.

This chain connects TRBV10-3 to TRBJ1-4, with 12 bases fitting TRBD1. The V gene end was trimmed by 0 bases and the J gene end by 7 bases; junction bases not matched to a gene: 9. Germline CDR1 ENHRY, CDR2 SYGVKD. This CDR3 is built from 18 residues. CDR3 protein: CAISESFGTGGVGEKLFF. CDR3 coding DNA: TGTGCCATCAGTGAGTCTTTCGGGACAGGGGGCGTAGGTGAAAAACTGTTTTTT.

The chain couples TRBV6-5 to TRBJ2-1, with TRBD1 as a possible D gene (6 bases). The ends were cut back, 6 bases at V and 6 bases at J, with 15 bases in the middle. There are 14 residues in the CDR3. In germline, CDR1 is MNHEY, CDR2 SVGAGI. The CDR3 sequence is CASRRQDTSNEQFF. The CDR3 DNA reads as TGTGCCAGCAGAAGACAGGATACCTCCAATGAGCAGTTCTTC.

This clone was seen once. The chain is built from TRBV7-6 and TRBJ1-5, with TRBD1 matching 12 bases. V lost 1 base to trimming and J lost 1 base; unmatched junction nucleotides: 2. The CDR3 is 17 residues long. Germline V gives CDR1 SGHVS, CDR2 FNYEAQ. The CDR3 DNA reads TGTGCCAGCAGCTTAGGGGACAGGGGGCAAAGCAATCAGCCCCAGCATTTT. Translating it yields CASSLGDRGQSNQPQHF.

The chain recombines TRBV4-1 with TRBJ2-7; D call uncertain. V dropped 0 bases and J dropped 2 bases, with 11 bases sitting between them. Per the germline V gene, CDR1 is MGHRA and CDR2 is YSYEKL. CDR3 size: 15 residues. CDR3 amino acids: CASSQELPVTYEQYF. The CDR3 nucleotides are TGCGCCAGCAGCCAAGAGCTCCCAGTTACCTACGAGCAGTACTTC.

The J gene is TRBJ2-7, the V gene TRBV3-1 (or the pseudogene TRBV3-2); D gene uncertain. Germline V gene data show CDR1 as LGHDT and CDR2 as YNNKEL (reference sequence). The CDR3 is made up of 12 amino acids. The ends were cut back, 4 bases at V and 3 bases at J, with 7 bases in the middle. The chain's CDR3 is CASSRLDYEQYF. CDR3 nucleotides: TGTGCCAGCAGCCGACTGGACTACGAGCAGTACTTC.